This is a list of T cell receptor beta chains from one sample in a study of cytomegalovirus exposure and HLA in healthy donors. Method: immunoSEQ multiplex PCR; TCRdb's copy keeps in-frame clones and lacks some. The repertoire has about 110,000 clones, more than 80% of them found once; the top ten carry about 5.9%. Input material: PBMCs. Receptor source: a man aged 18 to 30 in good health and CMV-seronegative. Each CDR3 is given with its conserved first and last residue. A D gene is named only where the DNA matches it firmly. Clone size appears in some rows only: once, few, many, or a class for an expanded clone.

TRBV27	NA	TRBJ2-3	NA	TGTGCCAGCAGTCAGCAGAGGACTGGGTTTCTCACAGATACGCAGTATTTT	CASSQQRTGFLTDTQYF
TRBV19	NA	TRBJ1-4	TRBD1	TGTGCCAGTAGTATATGGGACAGTGCAACTAATGAAAAACTGTTTTTT	CASSIWDSATNEKLFF
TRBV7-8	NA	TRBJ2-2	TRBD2	TGTGCCAGCAGCTTTCGACTAGCGGGAGTAACCGGGGAGCTGCTTTTT	CASSFRLAGVTGELLF
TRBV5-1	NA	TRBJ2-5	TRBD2	TGCGCCAGCAGCTTTCAACTAGCGGCCTCCCAAGAGACCCAGTACTTC	CASSFQLAASQETQYF
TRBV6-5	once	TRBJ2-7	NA	TGTGCCAGCAGTTACAGGGACAACTACGAGCAGTACTTC	CASSYRDNYEQYF
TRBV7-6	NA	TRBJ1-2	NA	TGTGCCAGCAGCCGAGACAGGAGTAACTATGGCTACACCTTC	CASSRDRSNYGYTF
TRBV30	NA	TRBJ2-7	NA	TGTGCCTGGAGTGTAGGACAATTGAGCTCCTACGAGCAGTACTTC	CAWSVGQLSSYEQYF
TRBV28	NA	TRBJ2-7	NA	TGTGCCAGCAAAACAGAATCGGGGTCCTACGAGCAGTACTTC	CASKTESGSYEQYF
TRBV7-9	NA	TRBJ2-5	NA	TGTGCCAGCAGCTTATTAGGGGAAGAAGAGACCCAGTACTTC	CASSLLGEEETQYF
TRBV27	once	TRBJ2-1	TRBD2	TGTGCCAGCAGTTTATCTAGCGGGAGGGCCTACAATGAGCAGTTCTTC	CASSLSSGRAYNEQFF
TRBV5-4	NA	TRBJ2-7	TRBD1	TGTGCCAGCAGCTTATTACAGGGGGTGAGTTACGAGCAGTACTTC	CASSLLQGVSYEQYF
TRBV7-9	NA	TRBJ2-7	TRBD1	TGTGCCAGCAGCTCATCCGGGACAGGCTACGAGCAGTACTTC	CASSSSGTGYEQYF
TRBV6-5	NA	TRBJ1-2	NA	TGTGCCAGCACACACCGGGAGGATTCAAGCTATGGCTACACCTTC	CASTHREDSSYGYTF
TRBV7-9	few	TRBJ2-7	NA	TGTGCCAGCACCTCGGGGGGCGGAGAGCAGTACTTC	CASTSGGGEQYF
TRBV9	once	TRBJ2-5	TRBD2	TGTGCCAGCAGCGAGGGACTAGCGGGGGAAGAGACCCAGTACTTC	CASSEGLAGEETQYF
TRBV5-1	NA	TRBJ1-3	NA	TGTGCCAGCAGCGGGCAGGGGCTTGGAAACACCATATATTTT	CASSGQGLGNTIYF
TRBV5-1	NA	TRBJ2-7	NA	TGCGCCAGCAGCTTTGGTGACGGGACCTACGAGCAGTACTTC	CASSFGDGTYEQYF
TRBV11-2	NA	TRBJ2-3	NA	TGTGCCAGCAGCTTAGTTTCTACTAGTTGGAGCACAGATACGCAGTATTTT	CASSLVSTSWSTDTQYF
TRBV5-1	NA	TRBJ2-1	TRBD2	TGCGCCAGCAGCTTGGTAGCGGGCTCCTACAATGAGCAGTTCTTC	CASSLVAGSYNEQFF
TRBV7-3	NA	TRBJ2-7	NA	TGTGCCAGCAGCTTAAGGGGCGGCGGCTCCTACTACGAGCAGTACTTC	CASSLRGGGSYYEQYF
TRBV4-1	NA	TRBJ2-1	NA	TGCGCCAGCAGCCAAGCATCTGGCGGAACGACGGAGCAGTTCTTC	CASSQASGGTTEQFF
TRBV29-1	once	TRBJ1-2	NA	TGCAGCGTTGACAGGTCTAACTATGGCTACACCTTC	CSVDRSNYGYTF
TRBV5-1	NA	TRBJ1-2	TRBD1	TGCGCCAGCAGCCAGACAGGGGACTATGGCTACACCTTC	CASSQTGDYGYTF
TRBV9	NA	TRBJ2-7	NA	TGTGCCAGCAGCGTAGGGGCTAGCCTTCGCGAGCAGTACTTC	CASSVGASLREQYF
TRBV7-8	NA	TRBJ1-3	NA	TGTGCCAGCAGCTTACTCTCTGGAAACACCATATATTTT	CASSLLSGNTIYF
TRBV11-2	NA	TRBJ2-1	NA	TGTGCCAGCAGCCCCCGGGGGTACAATGAGCAGTTCTTC	CASSPRGYNEQFF
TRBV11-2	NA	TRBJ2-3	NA	TGTGCCAGCAGCTTAAAGAGTCCCACAGATACGCAGTATTTT	CASSLKSPTDTQYF
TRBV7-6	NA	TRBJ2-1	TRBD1	TGTGCCAGCAGCCATCTTTTTGGACAGGGGGCGACTCAATCCTACAATGAGCAGTTCTTC	CASSHLFGQGATQSYNEQFF
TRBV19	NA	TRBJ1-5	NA	TGTGCCAGTACCCCGAGGCTGATCAATCAGCCCCAGCATTTT	CASTPRLINQPQHF
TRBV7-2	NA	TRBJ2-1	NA	TGTGCCAGCAGCTTAATAGGGAGTGGGCTAACAACGGGCAGTTTAAAGTTCTTC	CASSLIGSGLTTGSLKFF
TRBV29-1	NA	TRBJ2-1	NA	TGCAGCGTTGGGAGGGGTGGGAGCTCCTACAATGAGCAGTTCTTC	CSVGRGGSSYNEQFF
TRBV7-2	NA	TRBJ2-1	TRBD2	TGTGCCAGCAGACGTGTAGCGGGAGGGTACAATGAGCAGTTCTTC	CASRRVAGGYNEQFF
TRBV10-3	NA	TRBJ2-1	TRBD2	TGTGCCTCGGGGGGGCAGTACAATGAGCAGTTCTTC	CASGGQYNEQFF
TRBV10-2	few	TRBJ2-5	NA	TGCGCCAGCAGTAGCGGTACGACCCAGTACTTC	CASSSGTTQYF
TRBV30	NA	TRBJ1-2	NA	TGTGCCTGGACGGCCGGCAGGGTAAACTATGGCTACACCTTC	CAWTAGRVNYGYTF
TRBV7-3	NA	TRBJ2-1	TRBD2	TGTGCCAGCAGCTTGGGACTAGCGGGAGTGGTCGATGAGCAGTTCTTC	CASSLGLAGVVDEQFF
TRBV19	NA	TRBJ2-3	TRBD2	TGTGCCAGTAGTAGACTAGCGGGGACAGATACGCAGTATTTT	CASSRLAGTDTQYF
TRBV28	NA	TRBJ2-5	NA	TGTGCCAGCAGTCCATACGACGTCAGGGAACAAGAGACCCAGTACTTC	CASSPYDVREQETQYF
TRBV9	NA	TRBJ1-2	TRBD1	TGTGCCAGCAGCGAATCGGACAGGATCGTTACAGAAGGCTACACCTTC	CASSESDRIVTEGYTF
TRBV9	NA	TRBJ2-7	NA	TGTGCCAGCAGCGTAGCTTGGACAAGGGACTACGAGCAGTACTTC	CASSVAWTRDYEQYF
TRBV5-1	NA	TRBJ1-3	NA	TGCGCCACAGCCCCGGACAGACCCTCTGGAAACACCATATATTTT	CATAPDRPSGNTIYF
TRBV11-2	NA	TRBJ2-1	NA	TGTGCCAGCAGCCCAGGGTACCCCACTGGCAATGAGCAGTTCTTC	CASSPGYPTGNEQFF
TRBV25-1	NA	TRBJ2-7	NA	TGTGCCAGCAGACAGACGGATTCCTCTACTGGGTCGCACGAGCAGTACTTC	CASRQTDSSTGSHEQYF